Reported below is one T cell receptor beta chain. The record originates from a study of T cells in localized non-small cell lung cancer. TCRdb's copy holds only in-frame clones and misses some; the assay was immunoSEQ multiplex PCR. Among under 75,000 clones, 86% were seen once, and the ten largest hold 20% to 25%. This CDR3 is 17 amino acids long. Germline CDR1 is SGHDN and CDR2 is FVKESK. V gave up 3 bases and J gave up 1 base; unmatched junction bases: 6. The V call is TRBV14, the J call TRBJ1-1, with TRBD1 matching 12 bases. Sequenced material: peripheral blood, taken before any cancer treatment. This sequence originates from a male donor aged 60 or over with stage III squamous cell lung carcinoma. The DNA for the CDR3 is TGTGCCAGCAGCCATTTCCCGGGACAGGGGGCGAACACTGAAGCTTTCTTT. Its translation is CASSHFPGQGANTEAFF.